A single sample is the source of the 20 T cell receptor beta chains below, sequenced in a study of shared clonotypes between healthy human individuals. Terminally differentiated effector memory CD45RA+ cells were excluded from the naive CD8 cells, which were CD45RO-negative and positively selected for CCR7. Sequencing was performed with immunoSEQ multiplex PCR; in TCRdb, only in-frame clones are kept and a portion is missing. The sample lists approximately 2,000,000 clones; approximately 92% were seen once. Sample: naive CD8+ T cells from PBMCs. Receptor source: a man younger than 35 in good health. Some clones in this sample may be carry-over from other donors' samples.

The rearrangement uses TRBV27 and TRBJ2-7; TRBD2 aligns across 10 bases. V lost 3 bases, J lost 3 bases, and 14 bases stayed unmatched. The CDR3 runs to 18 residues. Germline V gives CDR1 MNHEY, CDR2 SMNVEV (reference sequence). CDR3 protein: CASSLPSGRAQPLYEQYF. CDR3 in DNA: TGTGCCAGCAGTTTGCCTAGCGGGAGAGCCCAACCCCTCTACGAGCAGTACTTC.

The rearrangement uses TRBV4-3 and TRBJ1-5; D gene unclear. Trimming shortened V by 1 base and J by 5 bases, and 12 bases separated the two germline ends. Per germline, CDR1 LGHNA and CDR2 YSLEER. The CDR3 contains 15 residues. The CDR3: CASSQGWQWDQPQHF. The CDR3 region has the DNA TGCGCCAGCAGCCAAGGATGGCAGTGGGATCAGCCCCAGCATTTT.

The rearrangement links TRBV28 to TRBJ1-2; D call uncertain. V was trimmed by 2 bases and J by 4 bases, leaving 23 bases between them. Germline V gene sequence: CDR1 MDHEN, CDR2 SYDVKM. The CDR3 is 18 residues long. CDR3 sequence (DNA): TGTGCCAGCAGTTTAGAGTTTGTACCGGGGATCAACCCCTATGGCTACACCTTC. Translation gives CASSLEFVPGINPYGYTF.

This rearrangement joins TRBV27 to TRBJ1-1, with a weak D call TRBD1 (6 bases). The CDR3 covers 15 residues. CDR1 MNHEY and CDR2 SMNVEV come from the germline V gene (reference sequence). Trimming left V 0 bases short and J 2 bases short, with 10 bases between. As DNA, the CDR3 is TGTGCCAGCAGTTTATCGGTCAGGGGTAACACTGAAGCTTTCTTT. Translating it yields CASSLSVRGNTEAFF.

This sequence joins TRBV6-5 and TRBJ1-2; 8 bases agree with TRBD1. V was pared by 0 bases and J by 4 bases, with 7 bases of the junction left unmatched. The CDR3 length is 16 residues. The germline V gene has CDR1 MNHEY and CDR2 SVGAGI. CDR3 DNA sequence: TGTGCCAGCAGTTACTCGACAGGGGAAGTTGCCTATGGCTACACCTTC. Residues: CASSYSTGEVAYGYTF.

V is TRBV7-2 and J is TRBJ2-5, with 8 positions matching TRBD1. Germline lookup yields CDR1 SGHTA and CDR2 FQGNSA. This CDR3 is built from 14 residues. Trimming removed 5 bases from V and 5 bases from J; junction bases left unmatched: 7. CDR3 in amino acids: CASSPGQDWETQYF. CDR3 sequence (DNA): TGTGCCAGCAGCCCGGGACAGGACTGGGAGACCCAGTACTTC.

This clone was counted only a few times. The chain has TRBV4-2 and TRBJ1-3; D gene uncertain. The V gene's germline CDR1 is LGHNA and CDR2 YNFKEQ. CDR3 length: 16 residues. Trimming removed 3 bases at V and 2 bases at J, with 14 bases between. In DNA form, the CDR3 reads TGTGCCAGCAGCCACATAGAGGGCAGCGCTGGAAACACCATATATTTT. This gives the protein CASSHIEGSAGNTIYF.

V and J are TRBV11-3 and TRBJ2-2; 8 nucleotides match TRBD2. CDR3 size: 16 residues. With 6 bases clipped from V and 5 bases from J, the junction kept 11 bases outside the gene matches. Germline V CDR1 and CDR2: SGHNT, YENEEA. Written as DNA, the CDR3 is TGTGCCAGCAGAGGAGCGGGAGCCCTGGGAACCGGGGAGCTGTTTTTT. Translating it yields CASRGAGALGTGELFF.

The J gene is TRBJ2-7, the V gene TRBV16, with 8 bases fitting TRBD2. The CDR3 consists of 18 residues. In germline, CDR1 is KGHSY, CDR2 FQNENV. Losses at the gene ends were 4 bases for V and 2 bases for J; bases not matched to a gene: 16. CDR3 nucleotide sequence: TGTGCCAGCAGCCCCCAGGGAGATGGGCTAGCGGGTACCTACGAGCAGTACTTC. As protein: CASSPQGDGLAGTYEQYF.

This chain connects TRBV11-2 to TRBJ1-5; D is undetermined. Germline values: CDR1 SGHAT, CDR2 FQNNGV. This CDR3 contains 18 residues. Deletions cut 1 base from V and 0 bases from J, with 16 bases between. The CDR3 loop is CASSLGLASNYSNQPQHF. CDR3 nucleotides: TGTGCCAGCAGCTTAGGGCTAGCCTCGAATTATAGCAATCAGCCCCAGCATTTT.

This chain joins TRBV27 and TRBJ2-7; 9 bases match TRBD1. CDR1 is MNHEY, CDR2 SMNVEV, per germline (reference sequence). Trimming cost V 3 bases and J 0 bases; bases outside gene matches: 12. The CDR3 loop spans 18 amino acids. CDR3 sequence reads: CASSFSDRGQPLSYEQYF. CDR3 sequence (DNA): TGTGCCAGCAGTTTTTCGGACAGGGGCCAACCCCTCTCCTACGAGCAGTACTTC.

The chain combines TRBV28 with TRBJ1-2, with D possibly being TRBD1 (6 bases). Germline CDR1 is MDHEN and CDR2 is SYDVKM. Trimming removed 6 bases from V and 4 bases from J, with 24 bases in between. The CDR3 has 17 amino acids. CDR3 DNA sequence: TGTGCCAGCAGAGCTTTGGGTATGGGACAAACGAGCTATGGCTACACCTTC. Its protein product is CASRALGMGQTSYGYTF.

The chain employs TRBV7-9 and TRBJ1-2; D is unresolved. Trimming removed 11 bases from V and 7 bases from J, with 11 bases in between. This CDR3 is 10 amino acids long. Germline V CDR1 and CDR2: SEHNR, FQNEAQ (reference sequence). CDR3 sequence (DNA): TGTGCCCCCGGGGAGGTTGGCTACACCTTC. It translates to CAPGEVGYTF. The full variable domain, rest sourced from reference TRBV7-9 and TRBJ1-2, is DTGVSQNPRHKITKRGQNVTFRCDPISEHNRLYWYRQTLGQGPEFLTYFQNEAQLEKSRLLSDRFSAERPKGSFSTLEIQRTEQGDSAMYLCAPGEVGYTFGSGTRLTVV.

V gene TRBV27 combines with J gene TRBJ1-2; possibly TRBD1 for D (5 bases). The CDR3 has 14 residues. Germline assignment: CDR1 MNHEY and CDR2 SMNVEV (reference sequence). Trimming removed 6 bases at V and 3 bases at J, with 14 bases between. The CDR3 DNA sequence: TGTGCCAGCAGCCCCCTCCGAGGGGACTATGGCTACACCTTC. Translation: CASSPLRGDYGYTF.

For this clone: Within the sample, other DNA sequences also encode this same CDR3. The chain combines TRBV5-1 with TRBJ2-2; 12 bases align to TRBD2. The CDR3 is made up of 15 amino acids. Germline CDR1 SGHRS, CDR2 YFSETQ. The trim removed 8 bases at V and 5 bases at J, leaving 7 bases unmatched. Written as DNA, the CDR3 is TGCGCCAGTAGACTAGCGGGAGTCGGTACCGGGGAGCTGTTTTTT. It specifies CASRLAGVGTGELFF.

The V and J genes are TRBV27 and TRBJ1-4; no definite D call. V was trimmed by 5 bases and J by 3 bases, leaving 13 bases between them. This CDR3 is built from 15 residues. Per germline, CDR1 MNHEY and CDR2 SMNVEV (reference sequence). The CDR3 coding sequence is TGTGCCAGCAGTCCCCACCTACGGGCTAATGAAAAACTGTTTTTT. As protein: CASSPHLRANEKLFF.

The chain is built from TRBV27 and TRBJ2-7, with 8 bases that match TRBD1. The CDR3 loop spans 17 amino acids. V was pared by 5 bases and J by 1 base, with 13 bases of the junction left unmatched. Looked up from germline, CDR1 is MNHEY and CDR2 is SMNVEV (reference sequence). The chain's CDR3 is CASSTIKRQGFSYEQYF. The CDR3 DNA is TGTGCCAGCAGTACAATAAAGCGACAGGGGTTTTCCTACGAGCAGTACTTC.

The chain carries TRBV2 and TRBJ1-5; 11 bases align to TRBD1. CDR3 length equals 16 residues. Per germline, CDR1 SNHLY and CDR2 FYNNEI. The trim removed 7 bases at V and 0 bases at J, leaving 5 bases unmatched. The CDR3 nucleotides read TGTGCCAGCACTGGGACAGGGGGATATAGCAATCAGCCCCAGCATTTT. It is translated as CASTGTGGYSNQPQHF.

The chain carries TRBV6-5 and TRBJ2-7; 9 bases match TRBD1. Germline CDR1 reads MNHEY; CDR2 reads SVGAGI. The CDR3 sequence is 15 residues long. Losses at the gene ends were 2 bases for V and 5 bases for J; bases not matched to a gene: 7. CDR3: CASSYADRGIDEQYF. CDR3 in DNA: TGTGCCAGCAGTTACGCCGACAGGGGGATTGACGAGCAGTACTTC.

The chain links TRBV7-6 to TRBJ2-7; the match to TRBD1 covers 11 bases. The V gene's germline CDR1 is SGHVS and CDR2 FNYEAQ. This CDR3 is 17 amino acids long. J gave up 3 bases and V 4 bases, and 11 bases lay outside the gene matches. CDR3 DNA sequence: TGTGCCAGCAGCTCCATCCTCGCGGGACAGGGGGACTACGAGCAGTACTTC. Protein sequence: CASSSILAGQGDYEQYF. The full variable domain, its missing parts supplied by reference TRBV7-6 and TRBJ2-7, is GAGVSQSPRYKVTKRGQDVALRCDPISGHVSLYWYRQALGQGPEFLTYFNYEAQQDKSGLPNDRFSAERPEGSISTLTIQRTEQRDSAMYRCASSSILAGQGDYEQYFGPGTRLTVT.